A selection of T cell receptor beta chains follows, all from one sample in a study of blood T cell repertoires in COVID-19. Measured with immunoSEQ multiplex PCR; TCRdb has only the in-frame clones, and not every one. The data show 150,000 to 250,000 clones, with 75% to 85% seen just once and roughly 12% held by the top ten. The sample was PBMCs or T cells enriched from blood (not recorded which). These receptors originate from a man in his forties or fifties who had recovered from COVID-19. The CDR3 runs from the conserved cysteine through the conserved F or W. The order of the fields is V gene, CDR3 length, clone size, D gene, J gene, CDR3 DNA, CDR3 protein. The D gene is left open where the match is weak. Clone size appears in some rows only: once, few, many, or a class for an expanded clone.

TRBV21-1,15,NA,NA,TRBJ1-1,TGTGCCAGCAGCGCTTTCTCGGCGCTCAGCGATGAAGCTTTCTTT,CASSAFSALSDEAFF
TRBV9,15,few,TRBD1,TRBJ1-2,TGTGCCAGCAGCGTAGAAGGACAGGGGGAAGCGACGTCCACCTTC,CASSVEGQGEATSTF
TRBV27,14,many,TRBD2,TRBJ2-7,TGTGCCACCACTGATGGCGGGAGGAACTACGAGCAGTACTTC,CATTDGGRNYEQYF
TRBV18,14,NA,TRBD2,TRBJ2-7,TGTGCCAGCTCACCGCGAGGGACTAGCACCGAGCAGTACTTC,CASSPRGTSTEQYF
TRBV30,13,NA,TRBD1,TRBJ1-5,TGTGCCTGGAAGGGACAGATCAATCAGCCCCAGCATTTT,CAWKGQINQPQHF
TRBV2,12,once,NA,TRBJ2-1,TGTGCCAGCAGTGGCGTAGATAATGAGCAGTTCTTC,CASSGVDNEQFF
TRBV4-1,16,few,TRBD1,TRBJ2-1,TGCGCCAGCAGCCTCCTGGACAGGGGTCAATACAATGAGCAGTTCTTC,CASSLLDRGQYNEQFF
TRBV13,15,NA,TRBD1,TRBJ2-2,TGTGCCAGCAGCCGTAGACAGGGCGGGACCGGGGAGCTGTTTTTT,CASSRRQGGTGELFF
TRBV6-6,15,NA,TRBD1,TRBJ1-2,TGTGCCAGCAGTCGCAGACAGGGTCCTAACTATGGCTACACCTTC,CASSRRQGPNYGYTF
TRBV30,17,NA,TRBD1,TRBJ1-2,TGTGCCTGGAGTGTACTGGGAGGGACAGGGATAGTTGGGGGCTACACCTTC,CAWSVLGGTGIVGGYTF
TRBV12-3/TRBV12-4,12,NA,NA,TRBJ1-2,TGTGCCAGCAACGGAGCTAACTATGGCTACACCTTC,CASNGANYGYTF
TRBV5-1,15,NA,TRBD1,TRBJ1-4,TGCGCCAGCACTTTTTACGGGACAGGTGATGAAAAACTGTTTTTT,CASTFYGTGDEKLFF
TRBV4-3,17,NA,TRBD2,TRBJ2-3,TGCGCCAGCAGCCAAGATCCGGGCGGGAGTTTGACAGATACGCAGTATTTT,CASSQDPGGSLTDTQYF
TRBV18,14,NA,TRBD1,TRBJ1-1,TGTGCCAGCTACGGGACAGGAATGAACACTGAAGCTTTCTTT,CASYGTGMNTEAFF
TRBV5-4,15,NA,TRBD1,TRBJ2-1,TGTGCCAGCAGCTTGCGGCCAGGGGGCTGGGATGAGCAGTTCTTC,CASSLRPGGWDEQFF
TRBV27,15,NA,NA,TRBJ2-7,TGTGCCAGCAGTTTACTTGGGCCCCCTATCTACGAGCAGTACTTC,CASSLLGPPIYEQYF
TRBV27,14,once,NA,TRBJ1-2,TGTGCCAGCAGGTCAGGGGCCGCGGGCTATGGCTACACCTTC,CASRSGAAGYGYTF
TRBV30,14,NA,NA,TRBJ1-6,TGTGCCTGGAGTGTAGGGGGGGCTAATTCACCCCTCCACTTT,CAWSVGGANSPLHF
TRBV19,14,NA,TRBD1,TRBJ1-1,TGTGCCAGTAGGACAGGGGCCGAAGTGGGTGAAGCTTTCTTT,CASRTGAEVGEAFF
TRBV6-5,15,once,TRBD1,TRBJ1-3,TGTGCCAGCAGTTACTCTTTACAGGGGGGGAACACCATATATTTT,CASSYSLQGGNTIYF
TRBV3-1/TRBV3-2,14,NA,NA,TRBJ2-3,TGTGCCAGCAGCCCGCTGACAGTCGCAGATACGCAGTATTTT,CASSPLTVADTQYF
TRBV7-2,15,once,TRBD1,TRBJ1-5,TGTGCCAGCAGCTTTACAGGGGCCGGCAATCAGCCCCAGCATTTT,CASSFTGAGNQPQHF
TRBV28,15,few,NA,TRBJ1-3,TGTGCCAGCAGTTTAGCGGGGGACTCTGGAAACACCATATATTTT,CASSLAGDSGNTIYF
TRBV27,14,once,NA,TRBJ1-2,TGTGCCAGCAGTTTATTTGGGGGGAGCTATGGCTACACCTTC,CASSLFGGSYGYTF
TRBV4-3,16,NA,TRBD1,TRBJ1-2,TGCGCCAGCAGCCAAGATACTCAGACAGGGACTTATGGCTACACCTTC,CASSQDTQTGTYGYTF
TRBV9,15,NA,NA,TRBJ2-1,TGTGCCAGCAGCGTAGGGGGCTACTCCTACAATGAGCAGTTCTTC,CASSVGGYSYNEQFF
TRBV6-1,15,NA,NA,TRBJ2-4,TGTGCCAGCAGTGAAGCAGAGGCAGGGAAAAACATTCAGTACTTC,CASSEAEAGKNIQYF
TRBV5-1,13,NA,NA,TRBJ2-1,TGCGCCAGCAGCCCAGTAAATCAGAATGAGCAGTTCTTC,CASSPVNQNEQFF
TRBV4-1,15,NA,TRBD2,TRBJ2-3,TGCGCCAGCAGCCCGGGAGGGCGGGGCACAGATACGCAGTATTTT,CASSPGGRGTDTQYF
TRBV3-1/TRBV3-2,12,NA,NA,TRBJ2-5,TGTGCCAGCAGCCAAGGGAGGGAGACCCAGTACTTC,CASSQGRETQYF
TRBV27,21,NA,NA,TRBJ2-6,TGTGCCAGCAGCCCAAGATCGGCGGGACAGTTAATCTTCTCTGGGGCCAACGTCCTGACTTTC,CASSPRSAGQLIFSGANVLTF
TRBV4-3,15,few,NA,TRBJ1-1,TGCGCCAGCAGCCAAGGAAGTGGCTCGTACGCTGAAGCTTTCTTT,CASSQGSGSYAEAFF
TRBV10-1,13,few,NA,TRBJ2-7,TGCGCCAGCTCATCGGCGGATACCTACGAGCAGTACTTC,CASSSADTYEQYF
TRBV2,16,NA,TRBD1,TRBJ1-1,TGTGCCAGCAGTTCTGGACAGGGGGTTTTGAACACTGAAGCTTTCTTT,CASSSGQGVLNTEAFF
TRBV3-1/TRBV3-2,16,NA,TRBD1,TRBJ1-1,TGTGCCAGCAGCCAATCACAGGGGCGACGACTCACGGAAGCTTTCTTT,CASSQSQGRRLTEAFF
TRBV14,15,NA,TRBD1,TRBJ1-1,TGTGCCAGCAGCCCCTCCGGGACAGCGAACACTGAAGCTTTCTTT,CASSPSGTANTEAFF
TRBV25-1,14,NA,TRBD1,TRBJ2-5,TGTGCCAGCAGTGAACAGGGGGCTAGAGAGACCCAGTACTTC,CASSEQGARETQYF
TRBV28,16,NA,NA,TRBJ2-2,TGTGCCAGCGCTTTTATGCTAGGGGGAAACACCGGGGAGCTGTTTTTT,CASAFMLGGNTGELFF
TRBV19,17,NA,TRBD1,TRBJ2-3,TGTGCCAGTAGTACCCTGCCGGGACAGGGGGCCTCAGATACGCAGTATTTT,CASSTLPGQGASDTQYF
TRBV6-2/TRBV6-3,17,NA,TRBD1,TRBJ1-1,TGTGCCAGCAGTTACGTGTCAGGGGGCGCTGGGAGCACTGAAGCTTTCTTT,CASSYVSGGAGSTEAFF
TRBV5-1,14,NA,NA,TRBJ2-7,TGCGCCAGCAGCTTGGCCGAGTACTCCTACGAGCAGTACTTC,CASSLAEYSYEQYF
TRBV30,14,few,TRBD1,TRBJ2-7,TGTGCCTGGAGGGGGACAGGGAGCTCCTACGAGCAGTACTTC,CAWRGTGSSYEQYF
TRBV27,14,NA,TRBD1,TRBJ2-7,TGTGCCAGCAGACCCCGGACAGGATTCTACGAGCAGTACTTC,CASRPRTGFYEQYF
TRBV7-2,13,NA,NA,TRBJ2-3,TGTGCCAGCACTAAGCCTGATGGAGATACGCAGTATTTT,CASTKPDGDTQYF
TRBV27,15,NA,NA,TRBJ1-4,TGTGCCAGCAGTTTAGGGCAGGGCCCTAATGAAAAACTGTTTTTT,CASSLGQGPNEKLFF
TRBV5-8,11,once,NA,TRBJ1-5,TGTGCCAGCAGCTCTCTACAGCCCCAGCATTTT,CASSSLQPQHF
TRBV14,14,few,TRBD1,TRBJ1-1,TGTGCCAGCAGCCAAAACAGGGGCCTCACTGAAGCTTTCTTT,CASSQNRGLTEAFF
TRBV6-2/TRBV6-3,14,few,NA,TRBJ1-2,TGTGCCAGCAGTTACTCGCTGGGAGACTATGGCTACACCTTC,CASSYSLGDYGYTF
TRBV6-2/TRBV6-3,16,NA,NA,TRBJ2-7,TGTGCCAGCAGTTATCCTGCAGGGGTAGGCTCCTACGAGCAGTACTTC,CASSYPAGVGSYEQYF
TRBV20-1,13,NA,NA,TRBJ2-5,TGCAGTGCTAGTTCGGGGGTCCAAGAGACCCAGTACTTC,CSASSGVQETQYF
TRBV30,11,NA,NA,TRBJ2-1,TGTGCCTGGAGTTCTAGGCGGAAACAGTTCTTC,CAWSSRRKQFF
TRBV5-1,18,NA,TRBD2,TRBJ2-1,TGCGCCAGCAGCTTGAGGCCCCTCCGGACTAGCGGGAAAGATGAGCAGTTCTTC,CASSLRPLRTSGKDEQFF
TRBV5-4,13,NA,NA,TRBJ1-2,TGTGCCAGCAGCCTACCACAGGGAAGCGGCTACACCTTC,CASSLPQGSGYTF
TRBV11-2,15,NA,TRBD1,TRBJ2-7,TGTGCCAGCAGCTTTCCGGGACAGGGGGTCTACGAGCAGTACTTC,CASSFPGQGVYEQYF
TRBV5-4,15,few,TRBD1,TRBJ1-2,TGTGCCAGCAGCTTGGCACGGACAGGCCCCTATGGCTACACCTTC,CASSLARTGPYGYTF
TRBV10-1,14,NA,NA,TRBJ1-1,TGCGCCAGCAGCCCCACGATCGGTGTGACTGAAGCTTTCTTT,CASSPTIGVTEAFF
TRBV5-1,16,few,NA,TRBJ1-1,TGCGCCCGCATCGTAGAACACCGCGTATCGAGGACTGAAGCTTTCTTT,CARIVEHRVSRTEAFF
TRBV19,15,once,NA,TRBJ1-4,TGTGCCAGTTCCGGGTCCGGGCCTGGGAGTGAAAAACTGTTTTTT,CASSGSGPGSEKLFF
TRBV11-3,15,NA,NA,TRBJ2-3,TGTGCCAGCAGCTATGCAGGGACTAGCACAGATACGCAGTATTTT,CASSYAGTSTDTQYF
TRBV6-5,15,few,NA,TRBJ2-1,TGTGCCAGCAGTCTAAGCGGCGTCTCCTACAATGAGCAGTTCTTC,CASSLSGVSYNEQFF